The clone carrying this TCR beta chain was seen a handful of times. After removal of 6 bases from V and 2 bases from J, the junction contained 8 bases not matched to a gene. CDR1 and CDR2 (germline): MNHEY, SMNVEV (reference sequence). This CDR3 contains 16 residues. These data are taken from a study of identical twins. MiXCR, applied by TCRdb to the 5' RACE reads, yields one record per CDR3 protein. The sample includes around 1.7 million distinct CDR3 sequences, less than 35% seen only once; the top ten take 0.27%. The origin of this receptor is a newborn girl in good health. The genes are TRBV27 and TRBJ2-3; 10 bases map to TRBD2. Material for sequencing was cord blood. The CDR3 DNA reads TGTGCCAGCAGCCTGACTAGCGGGTCTATCACAGATACGCAGTATTTT. The encoded protein is CASSLTSGSITDTQYF.